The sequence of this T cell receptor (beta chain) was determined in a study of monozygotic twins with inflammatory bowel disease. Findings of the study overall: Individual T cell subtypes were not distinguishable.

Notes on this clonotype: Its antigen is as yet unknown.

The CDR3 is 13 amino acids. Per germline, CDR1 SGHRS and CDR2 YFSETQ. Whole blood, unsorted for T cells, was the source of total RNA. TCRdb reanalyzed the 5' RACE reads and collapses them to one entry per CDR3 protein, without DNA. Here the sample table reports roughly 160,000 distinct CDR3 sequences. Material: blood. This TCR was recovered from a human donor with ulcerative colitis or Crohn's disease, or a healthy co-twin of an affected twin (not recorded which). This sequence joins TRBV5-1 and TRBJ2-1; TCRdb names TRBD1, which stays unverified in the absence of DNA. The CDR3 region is CASSQQGSDEQFF.